Described below is a single T cell receptor beta chain sequence and its context. TCRdb ran MiXCR on the RT-PCR reads and lists one entry per CDR3 protein. The profile shows about 680,000 distinct CDR3 sequences, approximately 15% of them singletons. Germline lookup yields CDR1 SNHLY and CDR2 FYNNEI. The V gene lost 3 bases and the J gene lost 10 bases, with 13 bases spanning the gap. The CDR3 consists of 14 residues. The specimen sequenced was memory CD4+ T cells from blood. The chain joins TRBV2 to TRBJ1-6; D ambiguous. The source is a female donor in good health, serving as a healthy control. The CDR3 here is CASSESRGASPLHF. In DNA form, the CDR3 reads TGTGCCAGCAGTGAGTCCCGGGGTGCCTCACCCCTCCACTTT.